This passage covers 10 T cell receptor beta chains from one sample sequenced in a study of OX40 agonist ivuxolimab in advanced cancers. Sequencing was performed with immunoSEQ multiplex PCR; in TCRdb, only in-frame clones are kept and a portion is missing. The data hold around 21,000 clones, with around 84% observed a single time. This sample comprised CD4+ or CD8+ T cells sorted from blood, obtained in a trial of the OX40 agonist ivuxolimab. Every receptor here comes from an adult with an advanced solid tumor such as melanoma, head and neck, liver or kidney cancer.

This sequence joins TRBV28 and TRBJ1-2; 9 bases match TRBD1. CDR3 length equals 13 residues. The J segment lost 4 bases and the V segment lost 5 bases, leaving 2 bases of the junction unmatched. Germline V gene sequence: CDR1 MDHEN, CDR2 SYDVKM. CDR3 coding DNA: TGTGCCAGCAGTACAGGGGGCAGCTATGGCTACACCTTC. Its protein product is CASSTGGSYGYTF.

V and J are TRBV28 and TRBJ2-5, with D perhaps assigned TRBD1 or TRBD2 (6 bases each). The end of the DNA is better explained by TRBJ2-7, so the J call may be wrong. Germline-derived CDR1 and CDR2 are MDHEN and SYDVKM. The CDR3 covers 17 residues. DNA of the CDR3: TGTGCCACACAGTGGGTAGCTGGCGGGACAAAGGGGGTCGAGCAGTACTTC. Its protein is CATQWVAGGTKGVEQYF.

J is TRBJ2-3 and V is TRBV28, with 11 positions matching TRBD2. Per germline, CDR1 MDHEN and CDR2 SYDVKM. Trimming at V came to 6 bases and at J to 4 bases, leaving 3 bases not matched to a gene. The CDR3 loop spans 14 amino acids. CDR3 nucleotide sequence: TGTGCCAGCAGCTTAGCGGGGGGGCCAGATACGCAGTATTTT. Amino acid sequence: CASSLAGGPDTQYF.

This chain connects TRBV4-3 to TRBJ1-2; 7 nucleotides align to TRBD1. From germline, CDR1 is LGHNA and CDR2 YSLEER. V lost 4 bases to trimming and J lost 4 bases; unmatched junction nucleotides: 6. This CDR3 has 14 amino acids. Written as DNA, the CDR3 is TGCGCCAGCAGCCGAGACAGACAGGGCTATGGCTACACCTTC. The encoded protein is CASSRDRQGYGYTF.

The gene calls are TRBV30 and TRBJ2-7; 7 nucleotides align to TRBD2. CDR3 size: 13 residues. Germline trimming cut 2 bases from V and 6 bases from J; bases unmatched to any gene: 7. Germline V lookup: CDR1 GTSNPN, CDR2 SVGIG (reference sequence). The CDR3 DNA is TGTGCCTGGAGTCCGGGGGGTCCCTTCGAGCAGTACTTC. Protein: CAWSPGGPFEQYF.

The CDR3 region is CASSPKHRGTNEKLFF. CDR3 nucleotides: TGCGCCAGCAGCCCAAAGCACAGGGGAACTAATGAAAAACTGTTTTTT. The J gene is TRBJ1-4, the V gene TRBV5-1; TRBD1 matches 7 bases. V shed 4 bases, J shed 1 base, and the junction held 7 bases outside the gene matches. Germline assignment: CDR1 SGHRS and CDR2 YFSETQ. This CDR3 comprises 16 residues.

This chain joins TRBV10-3 and TRBJ2-7; D not resolved. This CDR3 has 14 residues. Germline-derived CDR1 and CDR2 are ENHRY and SYGVKD. V was shortened by 2 bases and J by 3 bases, with 11 bases between the two germline ends. The CDR3 coding sequence is TGTGCCATCAGTGAGCCTTGGTCTATCTACGAGCAGTACTTC. Encoded protein: CAISEPWSIYEQYF.

The chain has TRBV5-6 and TRBJ2-3; possible D gene TRBD2, 6 bases. The CDR3 consists of 14 residues. Trimming took 2 bases from V and 2 from J, leaving 9 bases between them. Germline loops: CDR1 SGHDT, CDR2 YYEEEE. The CDR3 bases are TGTGCCAGCAGCTTAGCGGGTTACACAGATACGCAGTATTTT. Translated, it gives CASSLAGYTDTQYF.

The genes are TRBV28 and TRBJ1-2, with 8 bases that match TRBD1. The ends lost 5 bases at V and 8 bases at J; junction bases unmatched: 7. The CDR3 has 13 residues. Germline CDR1 reads MDHEN; CDR2 reads SYDVKM. The CDR3, as DNA: TGTGCCAGCAGTCTTCAGGGGGCGCGGGGCTACACCTTC. Translation gives CASSLQGARGYTF.

The chain carries TRBV10-1 and TRBJ2-1; D is possibly TRBD2 (6 bases). CDR1 WNHNN and CDR2 SYGVQD come from the germline V gene (reference sequence). The CDR3 runs 17 residues. Trimming removed 0 bases from V and 4 bases from J, with 16 bases in between. CDR3 amino acids: CASSESRLVGSYNEQFF. As DNA, the CDR3 is TGCGCCAGCAGTGAGTCTAGACTAGTTGGTTCGTACAATGAGCAGTTCTTC.